This note documents a single TCR beta chain sequence. Its antigen remains undetermined. Base-call qualities are not available, and no considerably larger clone is one nucleotide away. The study deep-sequenced TCR repertoires of sorted CD4+ and CD8+ blood T cells from severe aplastic anemia patients and healthy subjects. Ficoll-Paque density gradient centrifugation was used to isolate peripheral blood mononuclear cells. Before DNA extraction, CD4+ and CD8+ T cells were sorted by FACS or by magnetic beads. Profiling of TCR beta VDJ combinations and CDR3 sequences used genomic DNA as the template. TCR repertoire sequencing was run on an Illumina HiSeq 2000. The published analysis was carried out like this. TRBV/TRBJ rearrangement plots, CDR3 size and DJ length profiles, and Simpson's diversity index were used to assess repertoires. Whichever DNA sequence was most abundant in the deep sequencing data was defined as the immunodominant clone. CDR3 amino acid sequences were checked for sharing between subjects and were compared against published repertoires and the VDJdb database. The public sequencing data were trimmed at Q25 with fastp and processed into clonotypes with MiXCR by TCRdb, which kept only in-frame beta chains. Rows with a matching CDR3 protein are joined into one entry that keeps the most common DNA and genes. TCRdb, rather than the study authors, made the V and J calls. In all, the sample holds 98,000 or so distinct CDR3 sequences, and approximately 48% of those were seen once. The ten largest account for 25% to 35% of the sample.

V is reduced by 8 bases and J by 4 bases, leaving a spacing of 8 bases between them. The germline V gene (reference sequence) gives CDR1 as SEHNR and CDR2 as FQNEAQ. The CDR3 goes from the cysteine to the phenylalanine over 11 residues. CDR3 DNA only is kept here, 33 bases in frame from base 1. The data are from a study of CD8+CD57+ T cells in acquired aplastic anemia (dated by TCRdb to between 2018 and 2020). Concerning the study at large: A mean of around 3 ug of DNA, ranging from roughly 0.19 to 27.4 ug, was extracted from sorted CD4+ and CD8+ cells. For healthy donor samples, the average read count was about 10 million for CD4+ cells and around 12 million for CD8+ cells.

What the work shows at the level of the full study, not this receptor alone: Between patients and healthy controls, no significant difference in CD8+ Simpson's diversity was found (P=0.060). Roughly 30 CD8+ CDR3 sequences were shared between patients and controls but appeared highly expressed in patients and within their immunodominant clones.

The origin of this receptor is a human donor in good health, serving as a control. The sequence links TRBV7-9 to TRBJ1-1; the D segment could be TRBD1, given 5 matching bases. The specimen sequenced was sorted CD4+, CD8+, or CD8+CD57+ T cells (not recorded which) from PBMCs. The DNA sequence follows: TGTGCCAGCCGACAGTTCACTGAAGCTTTCTTT. It translates to CASRQFTEAFF. Beyond the CDR3, the reference TRBV7-9 and TRBJ1-1 genes provide the residues; the full variable domain reads: DTGVSQNPRHKITKRGQNVTFRCDPISEHNRLYWYRQTLGQGPEFLTYFQNEAQLEKSRLLSDRFSAERPKGSFSTLEIQRTEQGDSAMYLCASRQFTEAFFGQGTRLTVV.